A single sample gave rise to the 6 T cell receptor beta chains below, sequenced in a study of blood T cell repertoires in COVID-19. TCRdb keeps only in-frame clones here, not all; method: immunoSEQ multiplex PCR. The sample yields 200,000 to 250,000 clones, about nine tenths seen once. Sequenced: peripheral blood. These receptors were collected from a man in his sixties with acute or convalescent COVID-19.

This chain uses TRBV30 with TRBJ2-1, with D perhaps TRBD2 (6 bases). The CDR3 spans 14 residues. V was pared by 7 bases and J by 3 bases, with 16 bases between. The germline V gene encodes CDR1 GTSNPN and CDR2 SVGIG (reference sequence). This chain's CDR3 is CASLRGTFYNEQFF. CDR3 nucleotide sequence: TGTGCCTCTCTGAGAGGGACTTTCTACAATGAGCAGTTCTTC.

The genes are TRBV4-1 and TRBJ2-1; 10 bases line up with TRBD2. This CDR3 comprises 15 residues. The V gene end was trimmed by 7 bases and the J gene end by 8 bases; junction bases not matched to a gene: 11. Germline V gives CDR1 MGHRA, CDR2 YSYEKL. The CDR3 DNA is TGCGCCAGCAAGGCTCGCCTAGCGGGAGACTATGAGCAGTTCTTC. This gives the protein CASKARLAGDYEQFF.

The chain has TRBV25-1 and TRBJ1-5; D is uncertain. Germline V gives CDR1 MGHDK, CDR2 SYGVNS. The CDR3 sequence is 12 residues long. Trimming cost V 1 base and J 5 bases, with 3 bases left between them. CDR3 in DNA: TGTGCCAGCAGTGAATCGGATCAGCCCCAGCATTTT. Translating gives CASSESDQPQHF.

The chain carries TRBV2 and TRBJ1-1; D is perhaps TRBD1 (6 bases). Germline CDR1 SNHLY, CDR2 FYNNEI. With 9 bases removed from V and 1 base from J, the gap between germline ends came to 15 bases. The CDR3 sequence is 14 residues long. The CDR3 sequence: CASQQGNGNTEAFF. The DNA of the CDR3 is TGTGCCAGTCAACAGGGAAACGGGAACACTGAAGCTTTCTTT.

The V call is TRBV30, the J call TRBJ1-1; D unclear. CDR3 length equals 13 residues. Trimming took 4 bases from V and 1 from J, leaving 10 bases between them. The germline gives CDR1 GTSNPN, CDR2 SVGIG (reference sequence). The CDR3 region has the DNA TGTGCCTGGACCTTTACAGCGAACACTGAAGCTTTCTTT. It codes for CAWTFTANTEAFF.

There are a few counts of this clone. This chain joins TRBV5-8 and TRBJ2-7; the match to TRBD2 covers 9 bases. The V segment lost 4 bases and the J segment 0 bases; nucleotides outside the gene matches: 5. CDR1 is SGHTS, CDR2 YDEGEE, per germline. The CDR3 contains 15 residues. As DNA, the CDR3 is TGTGCCAGCAGCCGACTAGCGGCCTTCTCCTACGAGCAGTACTTC. This encodes CASSRLAAFSYEQYF.